Included here is one TCR beta chain sequence, with context. These data belong to a study of CXCR3-negative and CXCR3-positive naive CD8 T cells. 5' RACE with UMI labels generated the TRB cDNA libraries. TCRdb reworked the 5' RACE reads into one entry per CDR3 protein, no DNA. This sample's table reports some 130,000 distinct CDR3 sequences. Germline V gene data show CDR1 as MDHEN and CDR2 as SYDVKM. CDR3 length: 15 amino acids. Sequencing was carried out using naive CXCR3- CD8+ T cells from blood. The subset: CD45RO-CCR7+CD27+CD95- naive CD8+ T cells lacking CXCR3 (TNR3-). This sequence joins TRBV28 and TRBJ2-5; no DNA is available, so the TRBD1 call from TCRdb remains unchecked. This sequence originates from a human donor in good health. Some clones in this sample may be carry-over from other donors' samples. This chain's CDR3 is CASNRDRGHQETQYF. The full variable domain, its missing parts supplied by reference TRBV28 and TRBJ2-5, is DVKVTQSSRYLVKRTGEKVFLECVQDMDHENMFWYRQDPGLGLRLIYFSYDVKMKEKGDIPEGYSVSREKKERFSLILESASTNQTSMYLCASNRDRGHQETQYFGPGTRLLVL.